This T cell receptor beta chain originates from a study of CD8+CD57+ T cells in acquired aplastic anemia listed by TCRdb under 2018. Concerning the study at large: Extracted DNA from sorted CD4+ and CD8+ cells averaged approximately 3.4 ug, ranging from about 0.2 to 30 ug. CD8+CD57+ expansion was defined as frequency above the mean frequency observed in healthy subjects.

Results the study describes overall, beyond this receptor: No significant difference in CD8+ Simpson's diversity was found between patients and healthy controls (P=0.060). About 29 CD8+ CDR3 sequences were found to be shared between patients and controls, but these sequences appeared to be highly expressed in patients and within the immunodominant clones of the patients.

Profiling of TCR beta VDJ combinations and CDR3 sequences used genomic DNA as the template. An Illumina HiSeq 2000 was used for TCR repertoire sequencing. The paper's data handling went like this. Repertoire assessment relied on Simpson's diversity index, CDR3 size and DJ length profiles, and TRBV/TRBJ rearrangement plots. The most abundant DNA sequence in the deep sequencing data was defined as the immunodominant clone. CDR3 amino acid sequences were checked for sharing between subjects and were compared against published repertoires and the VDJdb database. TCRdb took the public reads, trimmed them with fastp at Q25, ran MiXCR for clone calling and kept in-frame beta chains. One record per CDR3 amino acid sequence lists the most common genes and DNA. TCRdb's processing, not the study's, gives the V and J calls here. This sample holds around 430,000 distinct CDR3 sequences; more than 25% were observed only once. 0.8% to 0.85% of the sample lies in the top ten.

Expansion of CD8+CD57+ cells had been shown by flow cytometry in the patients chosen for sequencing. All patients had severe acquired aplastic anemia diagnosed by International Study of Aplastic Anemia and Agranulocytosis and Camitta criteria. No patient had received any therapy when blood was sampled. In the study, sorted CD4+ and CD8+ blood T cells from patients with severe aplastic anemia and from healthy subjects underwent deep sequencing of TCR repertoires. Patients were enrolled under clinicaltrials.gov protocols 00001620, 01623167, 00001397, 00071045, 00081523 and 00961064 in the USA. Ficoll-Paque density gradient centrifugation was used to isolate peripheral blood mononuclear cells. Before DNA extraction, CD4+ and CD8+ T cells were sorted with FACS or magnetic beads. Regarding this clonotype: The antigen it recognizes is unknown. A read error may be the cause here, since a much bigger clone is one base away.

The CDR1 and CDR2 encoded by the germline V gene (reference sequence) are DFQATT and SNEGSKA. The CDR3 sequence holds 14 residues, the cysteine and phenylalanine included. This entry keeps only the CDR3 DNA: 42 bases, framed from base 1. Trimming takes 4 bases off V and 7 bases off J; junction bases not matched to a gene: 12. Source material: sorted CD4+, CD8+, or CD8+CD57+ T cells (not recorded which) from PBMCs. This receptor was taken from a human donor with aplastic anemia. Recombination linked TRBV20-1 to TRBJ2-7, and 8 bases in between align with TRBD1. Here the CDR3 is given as CSAKDPRGRGEQYF. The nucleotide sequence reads TGCAGTGCTAAAGACCCCAGGGGGCGCGGAGAGCAGTACTTC.